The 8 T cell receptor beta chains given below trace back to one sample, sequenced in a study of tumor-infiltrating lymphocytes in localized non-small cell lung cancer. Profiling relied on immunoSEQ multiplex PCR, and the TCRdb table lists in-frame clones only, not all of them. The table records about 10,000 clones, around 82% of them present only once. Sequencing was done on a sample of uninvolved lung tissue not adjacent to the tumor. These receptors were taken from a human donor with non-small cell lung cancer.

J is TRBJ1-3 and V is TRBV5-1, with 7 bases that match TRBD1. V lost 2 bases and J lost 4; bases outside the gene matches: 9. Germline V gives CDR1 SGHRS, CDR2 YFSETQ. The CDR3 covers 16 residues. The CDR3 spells CASSLQTGTEGNTIYF. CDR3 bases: TGCGCCAGCAGCTTACAAACCGGGACAGAAGGAAACACCATATATTTT.

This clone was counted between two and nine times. The CDR3 spells CAWIRTAGVPEAFF. In DNA, the CDR3 is TGTGCCTGGATTAGGACAGCGGGGGTTCCTGAAGCTTTCTTT. The chain employs TRBV30 and TRBJ1-1; D possibly corresponds to TRBD1 (6 bases). The V end lost 4 bases, the J end lost 6 bases, and 18 bases lay between the germline ends. The CDR3 length is 14 residues. The germline V gene encodes CDR1 GTSNPN and CDR2 SVGIG (reference sequence).

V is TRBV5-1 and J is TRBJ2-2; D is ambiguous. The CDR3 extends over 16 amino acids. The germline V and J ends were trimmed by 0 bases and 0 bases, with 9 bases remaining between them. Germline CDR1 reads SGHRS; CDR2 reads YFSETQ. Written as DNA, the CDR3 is TGCGCCAGCAGCTTGGGGACGCAAACGAACACCGGGGAGCTGTTTTTT. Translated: CASSLGTQTNTGELFF.

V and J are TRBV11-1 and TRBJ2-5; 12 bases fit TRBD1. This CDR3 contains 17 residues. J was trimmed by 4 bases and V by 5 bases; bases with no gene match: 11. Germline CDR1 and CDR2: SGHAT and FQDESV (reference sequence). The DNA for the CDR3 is TGTGCCAGCAGCCCTCGCCCGGGACAGGGGGCTTTAGAGACCCAGTACTTC. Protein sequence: CASSPRPGQGALETQYF.

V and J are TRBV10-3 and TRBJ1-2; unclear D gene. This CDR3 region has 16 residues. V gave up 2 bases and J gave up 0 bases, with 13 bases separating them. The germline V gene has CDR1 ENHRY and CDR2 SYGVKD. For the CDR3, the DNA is TGTGCCATCAGTGAGGGTGCAGTCAGCGCTAACTATGGCTACACCTTC. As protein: CAISEGAVSANYGYTF.

The CDR3 spells CASSPAGAANTEAFF. For the CDR3, the DNA is TGTGCCAGCAGCCCGGCGGGTGCCGCGAACACTGAAGCTTTCTTT. V and J are TRBV5-4 and TRBJ1-1; D is ambiguous. Germline V gene sequence: CDR1 SGHNT, CDR2 YYREEE (reference sequence). CDR3 length equals 15 residues. The V gene lost 4 bases and the J gene lost 1 base, with 14 bases spanning the gap.

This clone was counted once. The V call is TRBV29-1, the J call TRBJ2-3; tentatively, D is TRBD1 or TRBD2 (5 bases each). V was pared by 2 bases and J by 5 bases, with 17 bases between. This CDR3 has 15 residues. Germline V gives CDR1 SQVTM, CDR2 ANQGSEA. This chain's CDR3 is CSVEPRDLLRDTQYF. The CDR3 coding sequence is TGCAGCGTTGAACCCCGGGACCTCTTAAGAGATACGCAGTATTTT.

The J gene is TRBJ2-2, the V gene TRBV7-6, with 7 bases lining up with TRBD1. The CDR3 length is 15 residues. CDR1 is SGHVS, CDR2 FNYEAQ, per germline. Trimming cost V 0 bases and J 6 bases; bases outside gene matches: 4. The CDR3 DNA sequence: TGTGCCAGCAGCTTAGCGCCACAGGGGTCCGGGGAGCTGTTTTTT. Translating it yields CASSLAPQGSGELFF.